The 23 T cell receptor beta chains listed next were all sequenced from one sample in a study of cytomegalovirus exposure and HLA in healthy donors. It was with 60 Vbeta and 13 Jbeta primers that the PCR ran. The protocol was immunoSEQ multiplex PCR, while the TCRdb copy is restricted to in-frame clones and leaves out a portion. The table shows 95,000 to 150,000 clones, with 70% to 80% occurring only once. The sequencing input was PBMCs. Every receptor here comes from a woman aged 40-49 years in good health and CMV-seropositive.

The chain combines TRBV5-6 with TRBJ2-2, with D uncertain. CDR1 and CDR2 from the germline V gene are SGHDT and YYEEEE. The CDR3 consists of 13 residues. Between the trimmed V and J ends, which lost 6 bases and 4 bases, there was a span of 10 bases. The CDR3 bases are TGTGCCAGCAACCGGGTGAGCACCGGGGAGCTGTTTTTT. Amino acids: CASNRVSTGELFF.

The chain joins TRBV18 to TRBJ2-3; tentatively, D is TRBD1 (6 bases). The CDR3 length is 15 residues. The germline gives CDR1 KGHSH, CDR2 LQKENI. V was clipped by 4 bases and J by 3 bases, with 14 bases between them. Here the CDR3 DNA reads TGTGCCAGCTCACTCCGACAGGTGCTAACAGATACGCAGTATTTT. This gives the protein CASSLRQVLTDTQYF.

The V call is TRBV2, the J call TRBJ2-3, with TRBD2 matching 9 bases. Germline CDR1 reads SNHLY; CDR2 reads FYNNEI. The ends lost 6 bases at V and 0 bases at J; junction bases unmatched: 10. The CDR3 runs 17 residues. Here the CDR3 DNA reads TGTGCCAGCAGCCTGGAAAGAGCGGGAGGCAGCACAGATACGCAGTATTTT. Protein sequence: CASSLERAGGSTDTQYF.

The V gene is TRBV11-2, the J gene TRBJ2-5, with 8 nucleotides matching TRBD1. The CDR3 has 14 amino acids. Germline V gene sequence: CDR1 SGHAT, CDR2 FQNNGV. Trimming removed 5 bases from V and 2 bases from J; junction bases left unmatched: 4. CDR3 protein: CASSEDRVQETQYF. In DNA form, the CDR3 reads TGTGCCAGCAGCGAGGACAGGGTACAAGAGACCCAGTACTTC.

Written as DNA, the CDR3 is TGTGCCAGCAGCTCCTCCGGGACAGGGTACCACGAGCAGTACTTC. Amino acids: CASSSSGTGYHEQYF. The genes are TRBV5-4 and TRBJ2-7; TRBD1 matches 9 bases. Looked up from germline, CDR1 is SGHNT and CDR2 is YYREEE (reference sequence). This CDR3 has 15 residues. The junction had 9 bases not matched to a gene; V was cut back by 3 bases and J by 5 bases. Together with reference TRBV5-4 and TRBJ2-7, the CDR3 gives the full variable domain: ETGVTQSPTHLIKTRGQQVTLRCSSQSGHNTVSWYQQALGQGPQFIFQYYREEENGRGNFPPRFSGLQFPNYSSELNVNALELDDSALYLCASSSSGTGYHEQYFGPGTRLTVT.

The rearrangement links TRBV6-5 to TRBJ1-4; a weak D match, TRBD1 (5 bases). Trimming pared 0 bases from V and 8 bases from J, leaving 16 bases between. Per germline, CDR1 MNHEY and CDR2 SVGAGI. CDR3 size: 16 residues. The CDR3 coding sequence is TGTGCCAGCAGTTACTCGTTGGGGGGGTCTGGGGAAAAACTGTTTTTT. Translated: CASSYSLGGSGEKLFF.

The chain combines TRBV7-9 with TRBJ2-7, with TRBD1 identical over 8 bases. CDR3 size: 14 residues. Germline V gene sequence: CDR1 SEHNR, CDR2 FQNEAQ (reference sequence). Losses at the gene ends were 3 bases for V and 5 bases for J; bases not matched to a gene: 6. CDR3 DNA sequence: TGTGCCAGCAGCTTTACGGACAGGGCAGACGAGCAGTACTTC. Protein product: CASSFTDRADEQYF.

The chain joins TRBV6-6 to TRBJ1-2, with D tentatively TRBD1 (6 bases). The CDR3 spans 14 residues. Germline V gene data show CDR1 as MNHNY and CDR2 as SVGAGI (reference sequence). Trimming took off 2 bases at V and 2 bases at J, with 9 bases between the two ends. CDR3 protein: CASSYDRWNYGYTF. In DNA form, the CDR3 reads TGTGCCAGCAGTTACGACAGGTGGAACTATGGCTACACCTTC.

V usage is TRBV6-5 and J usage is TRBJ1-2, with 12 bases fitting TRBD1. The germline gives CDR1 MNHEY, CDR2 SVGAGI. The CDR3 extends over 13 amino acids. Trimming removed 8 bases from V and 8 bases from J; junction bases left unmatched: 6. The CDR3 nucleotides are TGTGCCAGCCGAAGGGACAGGGGGCGAGGCTACACCTTC. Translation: CASRRDRGRGYTF.

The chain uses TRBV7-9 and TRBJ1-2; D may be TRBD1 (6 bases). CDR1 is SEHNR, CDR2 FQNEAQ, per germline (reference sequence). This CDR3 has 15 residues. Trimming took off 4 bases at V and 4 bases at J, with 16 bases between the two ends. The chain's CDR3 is CASSYVGAGFYGYTF. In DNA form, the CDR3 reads TGTGCCAGCAGCTATGTGGGGGCAGGCTTCTATGGCTACACCTTC.

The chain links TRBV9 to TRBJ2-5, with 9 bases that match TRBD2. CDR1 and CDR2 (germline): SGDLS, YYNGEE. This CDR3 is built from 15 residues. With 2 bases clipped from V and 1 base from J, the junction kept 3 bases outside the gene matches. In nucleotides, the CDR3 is TGTGCCAGCAGCGTCCTAGCGGGGAGCCAAGAGACCCAGTACTTC. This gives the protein CASSVLAGSQETQYF.

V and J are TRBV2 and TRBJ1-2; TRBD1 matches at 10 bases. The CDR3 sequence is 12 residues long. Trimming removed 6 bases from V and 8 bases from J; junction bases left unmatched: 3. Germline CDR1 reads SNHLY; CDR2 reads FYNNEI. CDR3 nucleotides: TGTGCCAGCAGGGGACAGGGGTGGGGCTACACCTTC. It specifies CASRGQGWGYTF.

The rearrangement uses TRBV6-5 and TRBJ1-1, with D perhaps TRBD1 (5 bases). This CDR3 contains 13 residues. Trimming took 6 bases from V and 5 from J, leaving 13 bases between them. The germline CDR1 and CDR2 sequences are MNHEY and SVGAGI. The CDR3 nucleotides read TGTGCCAGCAGCCGCGGGACGGTGACTGAAGCTTTCTTT. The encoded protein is CASSRGTVTEAFF.

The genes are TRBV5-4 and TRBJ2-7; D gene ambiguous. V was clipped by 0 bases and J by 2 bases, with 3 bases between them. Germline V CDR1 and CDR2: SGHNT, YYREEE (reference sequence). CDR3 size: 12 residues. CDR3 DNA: TGTGCCAGCAGCTTGGGAGCCTACGAGCAGTACTTC. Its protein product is CASSLGAYEQYF.

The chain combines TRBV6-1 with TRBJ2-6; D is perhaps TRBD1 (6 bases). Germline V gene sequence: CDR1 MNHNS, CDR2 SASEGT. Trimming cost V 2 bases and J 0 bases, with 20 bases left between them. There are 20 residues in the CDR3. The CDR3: CASSETWAAGASSGANVLTF. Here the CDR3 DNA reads TGTGCCAGCAGTGAAACTTGGGCGGCAGGGGCCAGCTCTGGGGCCAACGTCCTGACTTTC.

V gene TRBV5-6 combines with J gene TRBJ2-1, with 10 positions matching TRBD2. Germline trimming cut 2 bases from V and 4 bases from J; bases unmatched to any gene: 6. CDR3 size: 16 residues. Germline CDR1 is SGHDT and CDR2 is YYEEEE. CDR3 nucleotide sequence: TGTGCCAGCAGCTTCGTAAAGCGGGGGGGTTACAATGAGCAGTTCTTC. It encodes CASSFVKRGGYNEQFF.

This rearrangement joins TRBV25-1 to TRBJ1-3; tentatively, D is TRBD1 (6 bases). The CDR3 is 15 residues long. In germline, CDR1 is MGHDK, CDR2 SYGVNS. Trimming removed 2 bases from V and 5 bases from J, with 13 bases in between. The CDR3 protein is CASSEGGGQRNTIYF. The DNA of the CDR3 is TGTGCCAGCAGTGAAGGGGGGGGGCAGCGAAACACCATATATTTT.

The chain's CDR3 is CSVVGGTANTGELFF. The CDR3 nucleotides are TGCAGCGTTGTCGGCGGTACCGCGAACACCGGGGAGCTGTTTTTT. This sequence joins TRBV29-1 and TRBJ2-2; D gene uncertain. Germline CDR1 reads SQVTM; CDR2 reads ANQGSEA. V was shortened by 4 bases and J by 0 bases, with 12 bases between the two germline ends. The CDR3 loop spans 15 amino acids.

CDR3 sequence reads: CASSLGISGSLDEQFF. CDR3 in DNA: TGTGCCAGCAGCTTAGGAATTAGCGGGAGTTTGGATGAGCAGTTCTTC. The chain has TRBV7-8 and TRBJ2-1, with 9 positions matching TRBD2. Germline V gives CDR1 SGHVS, CDR2 FQNEAQ. The CDR3 is 16 amino acids. V gave up 1 base and J gave up 8 bases; unmatched junction bases: 9.

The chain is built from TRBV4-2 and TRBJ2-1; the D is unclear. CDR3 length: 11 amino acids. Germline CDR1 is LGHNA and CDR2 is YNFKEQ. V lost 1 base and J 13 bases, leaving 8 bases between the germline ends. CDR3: CASSQGVAQFF. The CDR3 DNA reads TGTGCCAGCAGCCAAGGTGTAGCACAGTTCTTC.

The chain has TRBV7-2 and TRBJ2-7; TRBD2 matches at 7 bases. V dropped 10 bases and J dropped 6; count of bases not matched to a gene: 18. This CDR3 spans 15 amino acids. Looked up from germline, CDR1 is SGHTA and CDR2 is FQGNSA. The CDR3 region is CATESLAGQNGEQYF. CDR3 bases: TGTGCCACCGAATCCTTAGCGGGTCAAAACGGCGAGCAGTACTTC.

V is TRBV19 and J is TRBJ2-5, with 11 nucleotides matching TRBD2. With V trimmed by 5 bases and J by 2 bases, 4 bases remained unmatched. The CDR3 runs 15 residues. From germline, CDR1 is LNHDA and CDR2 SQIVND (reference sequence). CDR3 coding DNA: TGTGCCAGTAGTTTGGTAGCGGGGGGGCAAGAGACCCAGTACTTC. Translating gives CASSLVAGGQETQYF.

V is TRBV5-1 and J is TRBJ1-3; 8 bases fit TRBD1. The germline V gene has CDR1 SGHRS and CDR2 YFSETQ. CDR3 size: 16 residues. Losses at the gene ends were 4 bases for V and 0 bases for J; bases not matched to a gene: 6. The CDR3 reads CASSMTTGGSGNTIYF. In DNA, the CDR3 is TGCGCCAGCAGCATGACCACAGGGGGCTCTGGAAACACCATATATTTT.